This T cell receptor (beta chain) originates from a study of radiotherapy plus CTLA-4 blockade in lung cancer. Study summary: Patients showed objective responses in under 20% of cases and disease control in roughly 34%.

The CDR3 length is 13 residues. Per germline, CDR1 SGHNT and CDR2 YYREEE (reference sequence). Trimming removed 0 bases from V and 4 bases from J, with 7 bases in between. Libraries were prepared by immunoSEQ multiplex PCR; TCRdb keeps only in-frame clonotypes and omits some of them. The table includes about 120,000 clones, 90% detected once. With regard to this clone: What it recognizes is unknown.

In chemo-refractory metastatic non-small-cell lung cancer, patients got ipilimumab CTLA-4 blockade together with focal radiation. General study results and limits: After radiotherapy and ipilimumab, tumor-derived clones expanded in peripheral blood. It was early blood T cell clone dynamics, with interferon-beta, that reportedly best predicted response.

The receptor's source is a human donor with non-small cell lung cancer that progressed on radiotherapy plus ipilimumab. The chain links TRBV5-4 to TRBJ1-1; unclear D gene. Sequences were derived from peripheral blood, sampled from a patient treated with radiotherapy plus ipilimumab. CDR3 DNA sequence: TGTGCCAGCAGCTTGGGAGCGGCCACTGAAGCTTTCTTT. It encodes CASSLGAATEAFF.